Listed below are T cell receptor beta chains from one sample, sequenced in a study of T cell clonotyping in hematopoietic cell transplantation. The assay was immunoSEQ multiplex PCR, and TCRdb's table has in-frame clones only and misses some. The sample contains approximately 46,000 clones, just over 85% of which appear only once. The sample was peripheral blood mononuclear cells, taken before stem cell transplant. All receptors derive from a man aged 60-69 years with biphenotypic leukemia. Some clones in this sample may be carry-over from other donors' samples. CDR3s include the opening cysteine and the closing phenylalanine or tryptophan. The D gene is left open where the match is weak. Clone size is not always given. Where it is, it says once, few, many or a class for expanded clones.

clone_size | d_call | j_call | v_call | cdr3_nt | cdr3_aa
. | . | TRBJ1-5 | TRBV30 | TGTGCCTGGGGACGGGGGCAGCCCCAGCATTTT | CAWGRGQPQHF
. | . | TRBJ1-5 | TRBV29-1 | TGCAGCGTTGAAGTGGACGGAGATCAGCCCCAGCATTTT | CSVEVDGDQPQHF
once | TRBD2 | TRBJ2-7 | TRBV5-1 | TGCGCCAGCAGCTTGCGGGGGGGGAGCTCCTACGAGCAGTACTTC | CASSLRGGSSYEQYF
. | . | TRBJ2-3 | TRBV30 | TGTGCCTGGAGGGTCCCGGGTGCAGATACGCAGTATTTT | CAWRVPGADTQYF
. | TRBD2 | TRBJ2-1 | TRBV7-9 | TGTGCCAGCAGCTTACGTAGCGGGAGTCGGTACAATGAGCAGTTCTTC | CASSLRSGSRYNEQFF
. | . | TRBJ1-1 | TRBV30 | TGTGCCTGGAGTGTATCTGGTAGCACTGAAGCTTTCTTT | CAWSVSGSTEAFF
. | TRBD2 | TRBJ2-2 | TRBV10-3 | TGTGCCATCAGTTTAGCGGGAGGAATAGGGAACACCGGGGAGCTGTTTTTT | CAISLAGGIGNTGELFF
. | . | TRBJ2-2 | TRBV4-3 | TGCGCCAGCAGCCAAGATTACAGGTTGGCCGGGGAGCTGTTTTTT | CASSQDYRLAGELFF
. | TRBD2 | TRBJ2-7 | TRBV23-1 | TGCGCCAGCAGTCAGGGGAGCGGGGGGCCGCCCTACGAGCAGTACTTC | CASSQGSGGPPYEQYF
. | . | TRBJ1-2 | TRBV23-1 | TGCGCCAGCAGTCAATCACGACCCCTCAGGTGGCATTATGGCTACACCTTC | CASSQSRPLRWHYGYTF
medium-sized | . | TRBJ2-1 | TRBV9 | TGTGCCAGCACCTCTCGGGTAGGAGAGCAGTTCTTC | CASTSRVGEQFF
few | . | TRBJ1-2 | TRBV29-1 | TGCAGCGGCGACTCTGGGAGCGATTATGGCTACACCTTC | CSGDSGSDYGYTF
. | . | TRBJ2-1 | TRBV10-3 | TGTGCCATCAGTTTTGGACGGGTCCCCTACAATGAGCAGTTCTTC | CAISFGRVPYNEQFF
. | TRBD2 | TRBJ2-5 | TRBV7-2 | TGTGCCAGCAGCTTAGGGGGACTAGCAGTACAAGAGACCCAGTACTTC | CASSLGGLAVQETQYF
. | . | TRBJ1-4 | TRBV7-2 | TGTGCCAGCAGCTTATCGAACAGGATTAATGAAAAACTGTTTTTT | CASSLSNRINEKLFF
. | . | TRBJ2-7 | TRBV4-2 | TGTGCCAGCAGCCAAGGGCAGACCTACGAGCAGTACTTC | CASSQGQTYEQYF
. | . | TRBJ2-4 | TRBV18 | TGTGCCAGCTCACCACCGTTACTAGCCAAAAACATTCAGTACTTC | CASSPPLLAKNIQYF
. | TRBD1 | TRBJ1-1 | TRBV7-2 | TGTGCCAGCAGCTTAGGAGGACAGGGAGGCACTGAAGCTTTCTTT | CASSLGGQGGTEAFF
. | TRBD2 | TRBJ2-1 | TRBV9 | TGTGCCAGCAGCGCGGGGCTAGCGGATCACAATGAGCAGTTCTTC | CASSAGLADHNEQFF
. | . | TRBJ1-4 | TRBV2 | TGTGCCAGCAGTGAAGGATACGGCGGTGGCGGGGAAAAACTGTTTTTT | CASSEGYGGGGEKLFF
. | . | TRBJ1-2 | TRBV4-2 | TGTGCCAGCAGCCAAGACAGGGATTATGGCTACACCTTC | CASSQDRDYGYTF
. | TRBD1 | TRBJ1-2 | TRBV14 | TGTGCCAGCAGCCAAGATCTCCCTTCCACAGGGGACTATGGCTACACCTTC | CASSQDLPSTGDYGYTF
. | TRBD1 | TRBJ1-2 | TRBV11-2 | TGTGCCAGCAGCCTGACAGGGGGCCGACCTAACTATGGCTACACCTTC | CASSLTGGRPNYGYTF
. | . | TRBJ2-7 | TRBV6-1 | TGTGCCAGCAGCCCCAGGACTGCGTACGAGCAGTACTTC | CASSPRTAYEQYF
. | TRBD2 | TRBJ2-4 | TRBV28 | TGTGCCAGCAGCCTAGCGGGAGGCCTGAGGATTCAGTACTTC | CASSLAGGLRIQYF
. | . | TRBJ2-3 | TRBV7-3 | TGTGCCAGCGGGGGCCGGGAAGGTACGCAGTATTTT | CASGGREGTQYF
. | . | TRBJ1-5 | TRBV28 | TGTGCCAGCAGTCCGGGGTCGGAAAGGCAGCCCCAGCATTTT | CASSPGSERQPQHF
. | . | TRBJ2-7 | TRBV28 | TGTGCCAGCACCACCGATCGGGGGGCATTAGACGAGCAGTACTTC | CASTTDRGALDEQYF
. | . | TRBJ1-1 | TRBV10-2 | TGCGCCAGCACCAGGGAGGGAAGGACTGAAGCTTTCTTT | CASTREGRTEAFF
. | . | TRBJ1-3 | TRBV21-1 | TGTGCCAGCAGCAATCAGGCGCGCTCTGGAAACACCATATATTTT | CASSNQARSGNTIYF
few | . | TRBJ1-5 | TRBV28 | TGTGCCGTGTCTCGACAGGCCATGGGTCAGCCCCAGCATTTT | CAVSRQAMGQPQHF
. | . | TRBJ2-7 | TRBV28 | TGTGCCAGCAGTACGGGACGGTTCTACGAGCAGTACTTC | CASSTGRFYEQYF
. | TRBD1 | TRBJ2-1 | TRBV7-2 | TGTGCCAGTAAACAGGGGGCTCGGCCCAATGAGCAGTTCTTC | CASKQGARPNEQFF
. | TRBD1 | TRBJ1-2 | TRBV7-9 | TGTGCCAGCAGTTATGGACCGGGACAGGGATTAGGACCCTATGGCTACACCTTC | CASSYGPGQGLGPYGYTF
. | . | TRBJ2-5 | TRBV9 | TGTGCCAGCAGCGTAGGGGCTATGGAGACCCAGTACTTC | CASSVGAMETQYF
. | . | TRBJ2-5 | TRBV10-3 | TGTGCCATCAGTGGGTCCCAGTACCAAGAGACCCAGTACTTC | CAISGSQYQETQYF
. | . | TRBJ2-7 | TRBV20-1 | TGCAGTGCGGCGGGACCGGGGGAGCAGTACTTC | CSAAGPGEQYF
. | . | TRBJ1-2 | TRBV30 | TGTGCCTCTTCGCCCCGGCCCATGGGTCGCGGCTACACCTTC | CASSPRPMGRGYTF
. | TRBD1 | TRBJ1-3 | TRBV7-9 | TGTGCCAGCAGCTCACCCCGACAGGGTTCTCTGAGAAACACCATATATTTT | CASSSPRQGSLRNTIYF
. | . | TRBJ1-1 | TRBV2 | TGTGCCAGCAGCCCTTTTGTGCCTGAAGCTTTCTTT | CASSPFVPEAFF
. | . | TRBJ1-3 | TRBV28 | TGTGCCAGCAGCAACGGTGGGACCTACTCGTCCGGAAACACCATATATTTT | CASSNGGTYSSGNTIYF
once | TRBD2 | TRBJ2-7 | TRBV28 | TGTGCCAGCAGGTCGACTAGCGGGAGGGCAAGCTACGAGCAGTACTTC | CASRSTSGRASYEQYF
. | . | TRBJ1-5 | TRBV9 | TGTGCCAGCAGCCCCTGGGGCGGGACCAATCAGCCCCAGCATTTT | CASSPWGGTNQPQHF
. | . | TRBJ1-2 | TRBV28 | TGTGCCAGCAGCCGCCACGGCAGGGGCATTGGCTACACCTTC | CASSRHGRGIGYTF
. | TRBD2 | TRBJ2-7 | TRBV5-6 | TGTGCCAGCAGCGGCATCGGACTAGCGGGAGTAGGCGGCGAGCAGTACTTC | CASSGIGLAGVGGEQYF
. | . | TRBJ1-2 | TRBV7-2 | TGTGCCAGCAGCTTACAAGGAGACGACTATGGCTACACCTTC | CASSLQGDDYGYTF
. | . | TRBJ2-7 | TRBV5-4 | TGTGCCAGCAGCACGACTCGAGGGCAGGGGAGGAGGGACGAGCAGTACTTC | CASSTTRGQGRRDEQYF
. | TRBD1 | TRBJ1-2 | TRBV28 | TGTGCCAGCAGGCGATTTACAGGGGTCCATGGCTACACCTTC | CASRRFTGVHGYTF
. | . | TRBJ1-2 | TRBV4-2 | TGTGCCAGCAGCCAAGGCCTGAGTGGCTACACCTTC | CASSQGLSGYTF
few | . | TRBJ2-2 | TRBV30 | . | CAWSRLRAGELFF
. | . | TRBJ2-2 | TRBV28 | TGTGCCAGCAGTTTATGGTTAGTTCAGGGCCGGAACACCGGGGAGCTGTTTTTT | CASSLWLVQGRNTGELFF
. | TRBD2 | TRBJ2-4 | TRBV2 | TGTGCCAGCACCGATAGCGGGGCTCTGTACTTC | CASTDSGALYF
medium-sized | . | TRBJ1-3 | TRBV6-5 | TGTGCCAGCAGTTACCTAAAAGGGGGAAACACCATATATTTT | CASSYLKGGNTIYF
. | . | TRBJ2-7 | TRBV9 | TGTGCCAGCAGCGTAGAGGGGGTTGGCGAGCAGTACTTC | CASSVEGVGEQYF
. | TRBD2 | TRBJ2-2 | TRBV7-9 | TGTGCCAGCAGCTCGCCCGGGACTAGCGGAGCCGGGGAGCTGTTTTTT | CASSSPGTSGAGELFF
. | . | TRBJ2-1 | TRBV2 | TGTGCCAGCAGTGAAAGAACGGTTGCCTACAATGAGCAGTTCTTC | CASSERTVAYNEQFF
. | . | TRBJ2-2 | TRBV28 | TGTGCCAGCAGTCCGAGACAGACCGGGGAGCTGTTTTTT | CASSPRQTGELFF
. | . | TRBJ2-7 | TRBV27 | TGTGCCAGCAGTTTATCTCACCAAACCTACGAGCAGTACTTC | CASSLSHQTYEQYF
. | . | TRBJ1-1 | TRBV7-2 | TGTGCCAGCAGCGTGGACAGAAACACTGAAGCTTTCTTT | CASSVDRNTEAFF